This TCR beta chain was found in a study of Ad26.COV2.S vaccination and SARS-CoV-2 variants. Study-level background: Administration of Ad26.COV2.S was intramuscular, either once or twice 56 days apart.

Treatment in this sample: around 19 received Ad26.COV2.S at low or high dose, single or two shots; 5 received placebo; per-sample allocation not given. Following the first vaccine or placebo injection, samples were taken on day 63. This Boston cohort included adults aged 18-55 years. Points on this clone: Its target is unknown.

Clones were read by immunoSEQ multiplex PCR, and TCRdb kept only the in-frame ones, dropping some. The table lists 350,000 to 450,000 clones, around 87% of them singletons. Germline trimming cut 5 bases from V and 4 bases from J; bases unmatched to any gene: 10. Germline assignment: CDR1 SGHTA and CDR2 FQGNSA. This CDR3 region has 15 residues. Study conclusions and caveats: Across vaccine and placebo recipients, the breadth of non-spike TCRs was similar. Compared with placebo recipients, vaccine recipients had higher spike-specific TCR breadth.

This receptor was obtained from a person aged 18-60 years who received the Ad26.COV2.S COVID-19 vaccine or a placebo. The chain has TRBV7-2 and TRBJ2-7; TRBD1 agrees at 8 bases. This specimen consisted of peripheral blood, obtained in a trial of Ad26.COV2.S vaccine versus placebo. The CDR3 region is CASSAPGQGRYEQYF. In nucleotides, the CDR3 is TGTGCCAGCAGCGCCCCTGGACAGGGTCGGTACGAGCAGTACTTC.